Sequencing of this T cell receptor beta chain was carried out in a study of technical replicates of blood from a handful of donors. Produced via immunoSEQ multiplex PCR; TCRdb's table is partial and in-frame only. This table has fewer than 95,000 clones, approximately 94% appearing once. Germline lookup yields CDR1 MNHEY and CDR2 SVGAGI. The CDR3 contains 14 residues. V was clipped by 6 bases and J by 8 bases; unmatched bases: 12. Sequenced: T cells isolated from PBMCs. The V and J genes are TRBV6-5 and TRBJ2-7, with TRBD1 matching 8 bases. The clonotype comes from a human donor in good health. Here the CDR3 DNA reads TGTGCCAGCAGCCCCGGCCAGGGGGCTAATCAGCAGTACTTC. Amino acids: CASSPGQGANQQYF.